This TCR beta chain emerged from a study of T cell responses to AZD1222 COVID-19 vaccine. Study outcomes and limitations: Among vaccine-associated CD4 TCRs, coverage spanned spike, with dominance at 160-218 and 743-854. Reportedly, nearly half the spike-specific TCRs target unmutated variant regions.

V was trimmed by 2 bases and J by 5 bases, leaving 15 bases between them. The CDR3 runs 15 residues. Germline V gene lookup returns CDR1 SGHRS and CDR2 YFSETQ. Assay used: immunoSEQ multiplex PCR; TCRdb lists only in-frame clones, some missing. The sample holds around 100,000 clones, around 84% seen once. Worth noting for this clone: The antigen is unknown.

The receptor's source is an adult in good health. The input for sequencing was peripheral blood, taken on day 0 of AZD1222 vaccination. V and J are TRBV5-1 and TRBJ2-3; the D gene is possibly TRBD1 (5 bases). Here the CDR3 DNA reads TGCGCCAGCAGCTTAGCTCCCACAGGTGGAGATACGCAGTATTTT. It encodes CASSLAPTGGDTQYF. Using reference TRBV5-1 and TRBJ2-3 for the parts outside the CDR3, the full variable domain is KAGVTQTPRYLIKTRGQQVTLSCSPISGHRSVSWYQQTPGQGLQFLFEYFSETQRNKGNFPGRFSGRQFSNSRSEMNVSTLELGDSALYLCASSLAPTGGDTQYFGPGTRLTVL.